The next 23 T cell receptor beta chains were all read from a single sample in a study of technical replicates of blood from a few donors. The table came from immunoSEQ multiplex PCR; TCRdb's copy has only in-frame clones and leaves some out. Counted here are 65,000 to 95,000 clones, approximately 94% occurring once; the ten biggest clones make up approximately 0.42%. Sequenced: T cells isolated from PBMCs. The receptor set was obtained from a human donor in good health.

V gene TRBV9 combines with J gene TRBJ2-6, with 10 bases that match TRBD1. From germline, CDR1 is SGDLS and CDR2 YYNGEE. The junction had 5 bases not matched to a gene; V was cut back by 0 bases and J by 2 bases. This CDR3 is 18 amino acids long. The CDR3 nucleotides read TGTGCCAGCAGCGTAGTGACAGGGGGCGCTCCTGGGGCCAACGTCCTGACTTTC. It specifies CASSVVTGGAPGANVLTF.

This chain connects TRBV29-1 to TRBJ2-7, with D perhaps matching TRBD2 (6 bases). V lost 3 bases, J lost 3 bases, and 15 bases lay in between. Germline assignment: CDR1 SQVTM and CDR2 ANQGSEA. CDR3 length: 14 residues. DNA of the CDR3: TGCAGCGTTGATGGGGGGAGGCTGGGCTACGAGCAGTACTTC. Encoded protein: CSVDGGRLGYEQYF.

This chain joins TRBV2 and TRBJ2-6; D unclear. Looked up from germline, CDR1 is SNHLY and CDR2 is FYNNEI. Trimming stripped 3 bases from V and 1 base from J, with 10 bases between. This CDR3 region has 16 residues. CDR3 amino acids: CASSDDIASGANVLTF. For the CDR3, the DNA is TGTGCCAGCAGTGATGATATCGCGTCTGGGGCCAACGTCCTGACTTTC.

The chain combines TRBV28 with TRBJ2-5; D perhaps matches TRBD2 (5 bases). V was trimmed by 2 bases and J by 2 bases, leaving 6 bases between them. This CDR3 spans 13 amino acids. Germline CDR1 MDHEN, CDR2 SYDVKM. CDR3 bases: TGTGCCAGCAGTTTAGGACTTCAAGAGACCCAGTACTTC. It specifies CASSLGLQETQYF.

The chain recombines TRBV7-2 with TRBJ2-3, with D possibly being TRBD2 (5 bases). CDR1 is SGHTA and CDR2 is FQGNSA in the germline V gene. This CDR3 spans 16 amino acids. The V end lost 2 bases, the J end lost 1 base, and 13 bases lay between the germline ends. CDR3 region: CASSLSSSSRTDTQYF. CDR3 DNA sequence: TGTGCCAGCAGCTTATCGTCTAGCTCCCGCACAGATACGCAGTATTTT.

The V and J genes are TRBV2 and TRBJ2-3, with 9 bases aligning to TRBD2. Germline assignment: CDR1 SNHLY and CDR2 FYNNEI. CDR3 size: 16 residues. Losses at the gene ends were 5 bases for V and 2 bases for J; bases not matched to a gene: 8. The CDR3 sequence is CASSPLTSGYTDTQYF. The CDR3 region has the DNA TGTGCCAGCAGTCCTCTGACTAGCGGCTACACAGATACGCAGTATTTT.

For the CDR3, the DNA is TGCGCCAGCAGCCAGGGACTGATATTCTATGGCTACACCTTC. It yields the protein CASSQGLIFYGYTF. This chain uses TRBV4-3 with TRBJ1-2, with a weak D call TRBD1 (5 bases). Germline loops: CDR1 LGHNA, CDR2 YSLEER. Trimming pared 3 bases from V and 4 bases from J, leaving 12 bases between. The CDR3 consists of 14 residues.

V usage is TRBV7-9 and J usage is TRBJ2-2, with 11 nucleotides matching TRBD2. With 11 bases clipped from V and 1 base from J, the junction kept 9 bases outside the gene matches. The CDR3 covers 16 residues. Per germline, CDR1 SEHNR and CDR2 FQNEAQ (reference sequence). The CDR3 here is CAGGRGTSGNTGELFF. The CDR3 coding sequence is TGTGCCGGTGGGCGAGGGACTAGCGGGAACACCGGGGAGCTGTTTTTT.

The V gene is TRBV4-3, the J gene TRBJ1-2, with D possibly TRBD1 on 6 matching bases. The CDR3 covers 14 residues. CDR1 is LGHNA and CDR2 is YSLEER in the germline V gene. Trimming stripped 3 bases from V and 9 bases from J, with 17 bases between. CDR3 loop: CASSHFYREESYTF. DNA of the CDR3: TGCGCCAGCAGCCATTTCTACAGGGAAGAAAGCTACACCTTC.

This chain joins TRBV11-3 and TRBJ2-1; weak D call: TRBD1 (6 bases). This CDR3 is 16 amino acids long. V lost 5 bases and J lost 1, with 15 bases in between. Per the germline V gene, CDR1 is SGHNT and CDR2 is YENEEA. The CDR3 coding sequence is TGTGCCAGCAGCCGCACAGGGATAAGGTCCTACAATGAGCAGTTCTTC. Its protein is CASSRTGIRSYNEQFF.

This clone was seen a single time. The chain recombines TRBV28 with TRBJ1-2; 8 bases fit TRBD1. V lost 2 bases, J lost 8 bases, and 13 bases stayed unmatched. The CDR3 runs to 16 residues. Germline values: CDR1 MDHEN, CDR2 SYDVKM. CDR3: CASSLRTGPFLGGYTF. CDR3 coding DNA: TGTGCCAGCAGTTTAAGGACAGGGCCCTTCCTAGGGGGCTACACCTTC.

This clone has a single count. CDR3 nucleotides: TGTGCCAGCAGCGCAAACAGGGGGCGCGAAGAGCAGTACTTC. The encoded protein is CASSANRGREEQYF. The rearrangement joins TRBV9 to TRBJ2-7; TRBD1 matches at 9 bases. Germline V gene lookup returns CDR1 SGDLS and CDR2 YYNGEE. The CDR3 is made up of 14 amino acids. V trimming: 3 bases; J trimming: 7 bases; junction bases outside the gene matches: 8.

V usage is TRBV6-1 and J usage is TRBJ2-7; TRBD2 matches 8 bases. The CDR3 runs 14 residues. Looked up from germline, CDR1 is MNHNS and CDR2 is SASEGT. With V trimmed by 5 bases and J by 4 bases, 7 bases remained unmatched. CDR3 coding DNA: TGTGCCAGCAGTCCGAAGCGGGGGAGATACGAGCAGTACTTC. Encoded protein: CASSPKRGRYEQYF.

A remark on this clone: The same CDR3 also results from other DNA sequences found in this sample. The rearrangement joins TRBV5-1 to TRBJ1-1, with 8 bases matching TRBD1. Germline CDR1 is SGHRS and CDR2 is YFSETQ. Trimming took 4 bases from V and 3 from J; bases not matched to a gene: 2. The CDR3 covers 13 residues. CDR3 nucleotide sequence: TGCGCCAGCAGCCTGGGACAGGACACTGAAGCTTTCTTT. It is translated as CASSLGQDTEAFF.

The chain couples TRBV13 to TRBJ2-7, with no clear D. The CDR3 loop spans 13 amino acids. CDR1 is PRHDT, CDR2 FYEKMQ, per germline (reference sequence). Trimming shortened V by 4 bases and J by 5 bases, and 12 bases separated the two germline ends. Here the CDR3 DNA reads TGTGCCAGCAGCTCCCGGGTGTGGCACGAGCAGTACTTC. Translated: CASSSRVWHEQYF.

V and J are TRBV4-1 and TRBJ1-2; D is uncertain. Trimming stripped 4 bases from V and 0 bases from J, with 12 bases between. Germline CDR1 and CDR2: MGHRA and YSYEKL. This CDR3 is 15 amino acids long. CDR3 in DNA: TGCGCCAGCAGCCCAGACGGCGGGACTAACTATGGCTACACCTTC. Encoded protein: CASSPDGGTNYGYTF.

The chain uses TRBV6-5 and TRBJ1-5; perhaps TRBD1 as D (6 bases). With 4 bases removed from V and 2 bases from J, the gap between germline ends came to 9 bases. Germline CDR1 is MNHEY and CDR2 is SVGAGI. The CDR3 covers 14 residues. CDR3 loop: CASSSPGGNQPQHF. The DNA for the CDR3 is TGTGCCAGCAGTTCCCCAGGGGGCAATCAGCCCCAGCATTTT.

The gene calls are TRBV28 and TRBJ1-2; possible D gene TRBD1, 5 bases. The CDR3 length is 15 residues. Germline loops: CDR1 MDHEN, CDR2 SYDVKM. Trimming pared 3 bases from V and 6 bases from J, leaving 17 bases between. CDR3 coding DNA: TGTGCCAGCAGTTTTGTCGGGGGACGTTCGGATGGCTACACCTTC. Encoded protein: CASSFVGGRSDGYTF.

This clone is a singleton in its sample. The J gene is TRBJ2-1, the V gene TRBV7-7, with a tentative D call TRBD1 (5 bases). The CDR3 spans 15 residues. The germline V and J ends were trimmed by 4 bases and 5 bases, with 15 bases remaining between them. The germline CDR1 and CDR2 sequences are SSHAT and FNYEAQ (reference sequence). Written as DNA, the CDR3 is TGTGCCAGCAGCTCAGGGCCGGAGAGCCACAATGAGCAGTTCTTC. Translating gives CASSSGPESHNEQFF.

This clone was found a few times. This chain connects TRBV5-1 to TRBJ1-1; 8 positions agree with TRBD1. J lost 0 bases, V lost 4 bases, and 11 bases had no gene match. This CDR3 has 17 residues. Germline values: CDR1 SGHRS, CDR2 YFSETQ. CDR3 nucleotides: TGCGCCAGCAGCCCGAGGACAGGGCGCCAACTGAACACTGAAGCTTTCTTT. Its protein is CASSPRTGRQLNTEAFF.

The V and J genes are TRBV4-3 and TRBJ2-7; 7 positions agree with TRBD1. From germline, CDR1 is LGHNA and CDR2 YSLEER. The V and J ends lost 3 bases and 1 base, in that order; junction bases with no gene match: 3. The CDR3 extends over 14 amino acids. CDR3 in amino acids: CASSQEQGSYEQYF. CDR3 nucleotide sequence: TGCGCCAGCAGCCAGGAACAGGGGTCCTACGAGCAGTACTTC.

The sample holds one count of this clone. The CDR3 region is CASRGFRGEGNSNQPQHF. The DNA of the CDR3 is TGTGCCAGCAGGGGTTTCAGGGGCGAGGGGAATAGCAATCAGCCCCAGCATTTT. The genes are TRBV27 and TRBJ1-5, with D maybe TRBD1 (6 bases). The germline gives CDR1 MNHEY, CDR2 SMNVEV (reference sequence). The V gene lost 6 bases and the J gene lost 0 bases, with 21 bases spanning the gap. This CDR3 has 18 residues.

This chain connects TRBV29-1 to TRBJ2-1; perhaps TRBD1 as D (5 bases). The CDR3 totals 13 residues. Trimming took 4 bases from V and 7 from J, leaving 14 bases between them. Germline loops: CDR1 SQVTM, CDR2 ANQGSEA. Here the CDR3 DNA reads TGCAGCGTTGCGGCAGGGAATGGGAATGAGCAGTTCTTC. The encoded protein is CSVAAGNGNEQFF.